This T cell receptor beta chain was captured in a study of identical twins. Overall study results and limits: Because invariant MAIT and iNKT cells could be present, zero-insertion analyses could be partly confounded.

This clonotype was counted a few times. The antigen remains unidentified. Using its own MiXCR run on the 5' RACE reads, TCRdb lists one record per CDR3 protein. Of 400,000 to 550,000 distinct CDR3 sequences in the sample, 20% to 25% were seen once. The V end was cut by 6 bases, the J end by 0 bases, with 12 bases between. The CDR3 is 14 amino acids. These data are also associated with another study on T cells expressing NK-cell markers. According to that study: Repertoire data for TCR beta were derived from sorted T cells (CD3+CD56+NKG2C+, CD3+CD56+NKG2C- and CD3+CD56-NKG2C+).

Source material: CD4+ T cells sorted from blood. The receptor was isolated from a woman aged 18 to 35 in good health. The genes are TRBV12-3 or TRBV12-4 and TRBJ2-7; D may be TRBD2 (5 bases). CDR3 residues: CASSAPADSYEQYF. DNA of the CDR3: TGTGCCAGCAGCGCTCCAGCGGACTCCTACGAGCAGTACTTC.